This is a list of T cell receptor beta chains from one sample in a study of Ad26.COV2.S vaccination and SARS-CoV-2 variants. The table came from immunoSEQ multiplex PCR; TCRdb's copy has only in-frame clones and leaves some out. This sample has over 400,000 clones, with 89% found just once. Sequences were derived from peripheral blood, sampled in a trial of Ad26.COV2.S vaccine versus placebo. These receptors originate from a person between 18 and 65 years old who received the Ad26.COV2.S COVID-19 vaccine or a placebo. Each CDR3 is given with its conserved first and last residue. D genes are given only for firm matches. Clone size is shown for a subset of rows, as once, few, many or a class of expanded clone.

cdr3_aa: CASSPLDCPF
cdr3_nt: TGCGCCAGCAGTCCGCTTGACTGCCCTTTC
clone_size: few
d_call: NA
j_call: TRBJ1-2
v_call: TRBV23-1

cdr3_aa: CASSPQRGGNQPQHF
cdr3_nt: TGTGCCAGCTCACCCCAGAGGGGGGGAAATCAGCCCCAGCATTTT
clone_size: NA
d_call: NA
j_call: TRBJ1-5
v_call: TRBV18

cdr3_aa: CASSLIGGYTGELFF
cdr3_nt: TGCGCCAGCAGCTTGATTGGAGGATACACCGGGGAGCTGTTTTTT
clone_size: few
d_call: NA
j_call: TRBJ2-2
v_call: TRBV5-1

cdr3_aa: CASGGVAGHPFF
cdr3_nt: TGTGCCAGTGGGGGAGTTGCCGGACACCCGTTCTTC
clone_size: NA
d_call: NA
j_call: TRBJ2-1
v_call: TRBV6-5

cdr3_aa: CASRGTEYHTEAFF
cdr3_nt: TGTGCCAGCAGGGGGACTGAGTATCACACTGAAGCTTTCTTT
clone_size: NA
d_call: NA
j_call: TRBJ1-1
v_call: TRBV2

cdr3_aa: CASSEGTNTEAFF
cdr3_nt: TGTGCCAGCAGCGAGGGAACCAACACTGAAGCTTTCTTT
clone_size: NA
d_call: NA
j_call: TRBJ1-1
v_call: TRBV6-2/TRBV6-3

cdr3_aa: CSVAGRTNEKLFF
cdr3_nt: TGCAGCGTTGCCGGCAGGACGAATGAAAAACTGTTTTTT
clone_size: NA
d_call: NA
j_call: TRBJ1-4
v_call: TRBV29-1

cdr3_aa: CASSVQGVANSPLHF
cdr3_nt: TGTGCCAGCAGTGTCCAGGGTGTCGCGAATTCACCCCTCCACTTT
clone_size: NA
d_call: NA
j_call: TRBJ1-6
v_call: TRBV2

cdr3_aa: CASSHFDRGQGEQYF
cdr3_nt: TGTGCCAGCAGCCACTTCGACAGGGGGCAGGGCGAGCAGTACTTC
clone_size: NA
d_call: TRBD1
j_call: TRBJ2-7
v_call: TRBV3-1/TRBV3-2

cdr3_aa: CASRPQYNEQFF
cdr3_nt: TGTGCCAGCAGGCCACAGTACAATGAGCAGTTCTTC
clone_size: NA
d_call: NA
j_call: TRBJ2-1
v_call: TRBV12-3/TRBV12-4

cdr3_aa: CSVAQGDFLGGYTF
cdr3_nt: TGCAGCGTAGCCCAGGGAGACTTTCTCGGAGGCTACACCTTC
clone_size: NA
d_call: NA
j_call: TRBJ1-2
v_call: TRBV29-1

cdr3_aa: CASRWSNTEAFF
cdr3_nt: TGTGCCAGCCGTTGGTCGAACACTGAAGCTTTCTTT
clone_size: NA
d_call: NA
j_call: TRBJ1-1
v_call: TRBV28

cdr3_aa: CASSFGAGQRYNSPLHF
cdr3_nt: TGTGCCAGCAGTTTCGGGGCAGGGCAGCGGTATAATTCACCCCTCCACTTT
clone_size: few
d_call: NA
j_call: TRBJ1-6
v_call: TRBV27

cdr3_aa: CASSGISPSTQYF
cdr3_nt: TGTGCCAGCAGCGGAATATCGCCTTCCACCCAGTACTTC
clone_size: NA
d_call: NA
j_call: TRBJ2-5
v_call: TRBV9

cdr3_aa: CASSFDHRLANEQFF
cdr3_nt: TGTGCCAGCAGCTTTGACCACCGACTAGCAAATGAGCAGTTCTTC
clone_size: NA
d_call: TRBD2
j_call: TRBJ2-1
v_call: TRBV11-2

cdr3_aa: CASYYRDNTEAFF
cdr3_nt: TGCGCCAGCTATTACAGGGACAACACTGAAGCTTTCTTT
clone_size: NA
d_call: NA
j_call: TRBJ1-1
v_call: TRBV5-1

cdr3_aa: CASGPVPGQVTQETQYF
cdr3_nt: TGTGCTAGTGGTCCCGTCCCGGGACAGGTCACCCAAGAGACCCAGTACTTC
clone_size: NA
d_call: TRBD1
j_call: TRBJ2-5
v_call: TRBV12-5

cdr3_aa: CASSRSGLAGGSETQYF
cdr3_nt: TGTGCCAGTAGCCGCTCGGGACTAGCGGGGGGAAGTGAGACCCAGTACTTC
clone_size: NA
d_call: TRBD2
j_call: TRBJ2-5
v_call: TRBV19

cdr3_aa: CASSYDRGIAGELFF
cdr3_nt: TGCGCCAGCAGTTATGACAGGGGGATCGCCGGGGAGCTGTTTTTT
clone_size: NA
d_call: TRBD1
j_call: TRBJ2-2
v_call: TRBV5-1

cdr3_aa: CASSPRSRAPDHNEKLFF
cdr3_nt: TGCGCCAGCAGTCCTCGGAGCAGGGCACCTGATCATAATGAAAAACTGTTTTTT
clone_size: NA
d_call: NA
j_call: TRBJ1-4
v_call: TRBV10-1

cdr3_aa: CASSAQRNPRSGANVLTF
cdr3_nt: TGTGCCAGCAGCGCACAGAGGAATCCCCGGTCTGGGGCCAACGTCCTGACTTTC
clone_size: NA
d_call: NA
j_call: TRBJ2-6
v_call: TRBV7-6

cdr3_aa: CASSSNRVPWEKLFF
cdr3_nt: TGTGCCAGCAGTTCAAACAGGGTGCCTTGGGAAAAACTGTTTTTT
clone_size: NA
d_call: NA
j_call: TRBJ1-4
v_call: TRBV28

cdr3_aa: CASSLGGVGTEAFF
cdr3_nt: TGTGCCAGCAGCTTAGGTGGCGTCGGCACTGAAGCTTTCTTT
clone_size: NA
d_call: NA
j_call: TRBJ1-1
v_call: TRBV7-2

cdr3_aa: CASRGRAQYF
cdr3_nt: TGCGCCAGCAGGGGAAGGGCGCAGTACTTC
clone_size: NA
d_call: NA
j_call: TRBJ2-7
v_call: TRBV4-3

cdr3_aa: CSVDPSGGSHEQYF
cdr3_nt: TGCAGCGTTGATCCATCAGGGGGCTCCCACGAGCAGTACTTC
clone_size: NA
d_call: TRBD1
j_call: TRBJ2-7
v_call: TRBV29-1

cdr3_aa: CASSVGLEVDIQYF
cdr3_nt: TGTGCCAGCAGCGTGGGACTAGAGGTGGACATTCAGTACTTC
clone_size: NA
d_call: TRBD2
j_call: TRBJ2-4
v_call: TRBV9

cdr3_aa: CASSGTDDYGYTF
cdr3_nt: TGTGCCAGCTCAGGGACAGATGACTATGGCTACACCTTC
clone_size: NA
d_call: TRBD1
j_call: TRBJ1-2
v_call: TRBV18

cdr3_aa: CASSYGWFSRGGYTF
cdr3_nt: TGTGCCAGCAGTTACGGGTGGTTTTCAAGGGGTGGCTACACCTTC
clone_size: NA
d_call: NA
j_call: TRBJ1-2
v_call: TRBV6-6

cdr3_aa: CASSPFAGTSYEQYF
cdr3_nt: TGTGCCAGCAGCCCCTTTGCAGGGACGTCCTACGAGCAGTACTTC
clone_size: few
d_call: NA
j_call: TRBJ2-7
v_call: TRBV5-4

cdr3_aa: CASSPAASGAYNEQFF
cdr3_nt: TGCGCCAGCAGCCCCGCGGCTAGCGGAGCCTACAATGAGCAGTTCTTC
clone_size: NA
d_call: TRBD2
j_call: TRBJ2-1
v_call: TRBV5-1

cdr3_aa: CASSLRQKETQYF
cdr3_nt: TGTGCCAGCAGTTTACGACAGAAAGAGACCCAGTACTTC
clone_size: NA
d_call: NA
j_call: TRBJ2-5
v_call: TRBV28

cdr3_aa: CASSSGQGYGYTF
cdr3_nt: TGTGCCAGCAGCTCTGGACAGGGCTATGGCTACACCTTC
clone_size: NA
d_call: TRBD1
j_call: TRBJ1-2
v_call: TRBV7-3

cdr3_aa: CASSSSSGLEMNTEAFF
cdr3_nt: TGCGCCAGCAGTTCCTCGTCAGGGTTGGAGATGAACACTGAAGCTTTCTTT
clone_size: NA
d_call: NA
j_call: TRBJ1-1
v_call: TRBV5-1

cdr3_aa: CASSLLLPTTNEKLFF
cdr3_nt: TGTGCCAGCAGTTTACTCCTGCCGACCACTAATGAAAAACTGTTTTTT
clone_size: NA
d_call: NA
j_call: TRBJ1-4
v_call: TRBV28

cdr3_aa: CASSLGLFEQFF
cdr3_nt: TGTGCCAGCAGCTTAGGTCTCTTCGAGCAGTTCTTC
clone_size: NA
d_call: NA
j_call: TRBJ2-1
v_call: TRBV7-9

cdr3_aa: CASSIGPGSYNEQFF
cdr3_nt: TGTGCCAGTAGTATAGGGCCAGGGTCCTACAATGAGCAGTTCTTC
clone_size: NA
d_call: NA
j_call: TRBJ2-1
v_call: TRBV19

cdr3_aa: CASSLGTSYNEQFF
cdr3_nt: TGTGCCAGCAGCTTGGGTACTAGCTACAATGAGCAGTTCTTC
clone_size: NA
d_call: NA
j_call: TRBJ2-1
v_call: TRBV11-2

cdr3_aa: CASGGLALTDTQYF
cdr3_nt: TGTGCCAGCGGGGGGCTAGCGTTAACAGATACGCAGTATTTT
clone_size: NA
d_call: NA
j_call: TRBJ2-3
v_call: TRBV2

cdr3_aa: CASSPHQTSGANVLTF
cdr3_nt: TGTGCCAGCAGCCCTCACCAGACCTCTGGGGCCAACGTCCTGACTTTC
clone_size: NA
d_call: NA
j_call: TRBJ2-6
v_call: TRBV3-1/TRBV3-2

cdr3_aa: CASSPMGGTGWYF
cdr3_nt: TGTGCCAGCAGCCCGATGGGAGGGACAGGGTGGTATTTT
clone_size: NA
d_call: TRBD1
j_call: TRBJ2-3
v_call: TRBV7-2

cdr3_aa: CASSREMSGELFF
cdr3_nt: TGTGCCAGCAGCCGGGAGATGAGCGGGGAGCTGTTTTTT
clone_size: NA
d_call: NA
j_call: TRBJ2-2
v_call: TRBV5-6

cdr3_aa: CASTNAGQGGEETQYF
cdr3_nt: TGTGCCAGCACAAACGCCGGACAGGGTGGGGAAGAGACCCAGTACTTC
clone_size: once
d_call: TRBD1
j_call: TRBJ2-5
v_call: TRBV6-6

cdr3_aa: CASSLGTGSDTEAFF
cdr3_nt: TGTGCCAGCAGTCTCGGGACAGGGTCCGATACTGAAGCTTTCTTT
clone_size: once
d_call: TRBD1
j_call: TRBJ1-1
v_call: TRBV28

cdr3_aa: CASSYPPPGRLYGYTF
cdr3_nt: TGTGCCAGCAGCTACCCCCCCCCAGGGCGCTTATATGGCTACACCTTC
clone_size: once
d_call: NA
j_call: TRBJ1-2
v_call: TRBV5-8

cdr3_aa: CASSRNGITNEKLFF
cdr3_nt: TGTGCCAGCAGCCGGAACGGTATAACTAATGAAAAACTGTTTTTT
clone_size: NA
d_call: NA
j_call: TRBJ1-4
v_call: TRBV7-2

cdr3_aa: CASSQGTGGYEQFF
cdr3_nt: TGTGCCAGCAGCCAAGGGACCGGAGGTTATGAGCAGTTCTTC
clone_size: NA
d_call: NA
j_call: TRBJ2-1
v_call: TRBV3-1/TRBV3-2